A selection of T cell receptor beta chains follows, all from one sample in a study of T cell changes during pregnancy in multiple sclerosis. Measured with immunoSEQ multiplex PCR; TCRdb has only the in-frame clones, and not every one. The sample records 100,000 to 130,000 clones, just under 95% being singletons. This specimen consisted of peripheral blood, obtained in the third trimester of pregnancy. These receptors came from a female donor in good health, enrolled as a control in a pregnancy study. The CDR3 runs from the conserved cysteine through the conserved F or W. D genes are given only for firm matches. Clone size is given for some rows only: seen once, a few or many times, or a class if the clone is expanded.

j_call | v_call | clone_size | cdr3_length | d_call | cdr3_aa | cdr3_nt
TRBJ1-2 | TRBV9 | - | 21 | TRBD1 | CASSTRPAWTGNPDPNYGYTF | TGTGCCAGCAGCACCCGTCCAGCCTGGACAGGGAACCCCGACCCTAACTATGGCTACACCTTC
TRBJ1-3 | TRBV11-2 | - | 16 | TRBD1 | CASSLLQGTPGNTIYF | TGTGCCAGCAGCTTGCTACAGGGGACTCCCGGAAACACCATATATTTT
TRBJ1-5 | TRBV27 | - | 17 | - | CASSTVLGGHSNQPQHF | TGTGCCAGCAGTACCGTGTTGGGGGGGCATAGCAATCAGCCCCAGCATTTT
TRBJ2-7 | TRBV7-2 | - | 11 | - | CASSLRYEQYF | TGTGCCAGCAGCTTGCGGTACGAGCAGTACTTC
TRBJ2-2 | TRBV7-7 | - | 18 | - | CASSLVFDDRFRTGELFF | TGTGCCAGCAGCTTAGTGTTTGACGACAGGTTTCGCACCGGGGAGCTGTTTTTT
TRBJ1-4 | TRBV2 | once | 16 | - | CASGETRGTTNEKLFF | TGTGCCAGCGGGGAGACCAGGGGTACAACTAATGAAAAACTGTTTTTT
TRBJ1-2 | TRBV6-6 | - | 13 | - | CASTRGGLYGYTF | TGTGCCAGCACTCGGGGGGGCCTCTATGGCTACACCTTC
TRBJ2-2 | TRBV1 | - | 14 | - | CTSRGRGAPGELFF | TGCACCAGCAGAGGGCGGGGGGCTCCCGGGGAGCTGTTTTTT
TRBJ2-6 | TRBV5-4 | - | 19 | - | CASSLAFGGGSSGANVLTF | TGTGCCAGCAGCTTGGCTTTCGGAGGGGGCTCGTCTGGGGCCAACGTCCTGACTTTC
TRBJ1-4 | TRBV15 | once | 14 | - | CATSRGQGQEKLFF | TGTGCCACCAGCAGAGGGCAGGGGCAAGAAAAACTGTTTTTT
TRBJ2-3 | TRBV6-1 | - | 15 | TRBD2 | CASSARGVYTDTQYF | TGTGCCAGCAGTGCGCGGGGGGTTTACACAGATACGCAGTATTTT
TRBJ2-7 | TRBV5-6 | - | 16 | TRBD1 | CASSPVGGQGGYEQYF | TGTGCCAGCAGCCCAGTCGGGGGACAGGGGGGCTACGAGCAGTACTTC
TRBJ2-7 | TRBV5-6 | - | 14 | TRBD1 | CASSLGQGPREQYF | TGTGCCAGCAGCTTGGGACAGGGACCACGGGAGCAGTACTTC
TRBJ1-1 | TRBV5-1 | - | 16 | TRBD1 | CASSLQGGLMNTEAFF | TGCGCCAGCAGCTTACAGGGGGGACTCATGAACACTGAAGCTTTCTTT
TRBJ1-2 | TRBV5-1 | - | 14 | - | CASSLATVNYGYTF | TGCGCCAGCAGCTTGGCCACGGTAAACTATGGCTACACCTTC
TRBJ1-2 | TRBV5-1 | - | 16 | - | CASSLADSTINYGYTF | TGCGCCAGCAGCTTGGCCGACAGCACAATTAACTATGGCTACACCTTC
TRBJ1-1 | TRBV5-4 | - | 14 | - | CASSSYGGVTEAFF | TGTGCCAGCAGCTCGTACGGAGGAGTCACTGAAGCTTTCTTT
TRBJ2-7 | TRBV30 | once | 12 | TRBD2 | CAWSPGGYEQYF | TGTGCCTGGAGTCCGGGGGGTTACGAGCAGTACTTC
TRBJ2-5 | TRBV4-2 | few | 14 | TRBD1 | CASSHTQGKETQYF | TGTGCCAGCAGCCATACACAGGGGAAAGAGACCCAGTACTTC
TRBJ1-5 | TRBV30 | - | 13 | - | CALGHVFDQPQHF | TGTGCCTTGGGGCACGTTTTCGATCAGCCCCAGCATTTT
TRBJ2-1 | TRBV10-1 | - | 15 | - | CASSDLRHLYNEQFF | TGCGCCAGCAGTGATCTACGACACCTCTACAATGAGCAGTTCTTC
TRBJ1-2 | TRBV10-3 | - | 16 | TRBD1 | CAISGAEGAWDYGYTF | TGTGCCATCAGCGGGGCGGAGGGGGCATGGGACTATGGCTACACCTTC
TRBJ2-3 | TRBV27 | - | 14 | - | CASSLVGGSDTQYF | TGTGCCAGCAGTTTAGTAGGGGGTTCAGATACGCAGTATTTT
TRBJ1-1 | TRBV7-8 | - | 16 | TRBD1 | CASSPTGGSANTEAFF | TGTGCCAGCAGCCCCACAGGGGGATCTGCGAACACTGAAGCTTTCTTT
TRBJ1-2 | TRBV19 | - | 14 | TRBD1 | CASSQWDRGTGYTF | TGTGCCAGTAGTCAATGGGACAGGGGAACTGGCTACACCTTC
TRBJ2-7 | TRBV5-4 | - | 15 | TRBD1 | CASSLGQGASYEQYF | TGTGCCAGCAGCCTTGGACAGGGGGCATCCTACGAGCAGTACTTC
TRBJ1-4 | TRBV10-3 | - | 17 | - | CAISETSMLRGREKLFF | TGTGCCATCAGTGAGACCTCTATGTTGCGGGGGAGGGAAAAACTGTTTTTT
TRBJ2-2 | TRBV5-4 | - | 14 | TRBD2 | CASSYGGVGGELFF | TGTGCCAGCAGCTATGGGGGGGTTGGCGGGGAGCTGTTTTTT
TRBJ2-7 | TRBV5-1 | - | 17 | TRBD2 | CASSLDVPGLVPWEQYF | TGCGCCAGCAGCTTGGACGTTCCGGGACTAGTGCCGTGGGAGCAGTACTTC
TRBJ2-7 | TRBV7-2 | - | 14 | - | CASSRQGSSYEQYF | TGTGCCAGCAGCCGACAAGGGAGCTCCTACGAGCAGTACTTC
TRBJ2-3 | TRBV2 | - | 15 | TRBD2 | CASSQLAGGTDTQYF | TGTGCCAGCAGTCAACTAGCGGGGGGCACAGATACGCAGTATTTT
TRBJ1-6 | TRBV15 | - | 13 | TRBD1 | CATSGGNNSPLHF | TGTGCCACCTCAGGGGGGAATAATTCACCCCTCCACTTT
TRBJ2-3 | TRBV7-2 | - | 16 | - | CASSLDKPRGTDTQYF | TGTGCCAGCAGCTTGGACAAGCCCCGGGGCACAGATACGCAGTATTTT
TRBJ1-2 | TRBV23-1 | once | 14 | TRBD1 | CASTSLQGRYGYTF | TGCGCCAGCACGTCTTTACAGGGGAGATATGGCTACACCTTC
TRBJ1-4 | TRBV13 | - | 13 | - | CASSLWGTEKLFF | TGTGCCAGCAGCTTGTGGGGCACTGAAAAACTGTTTTTT
TRBJ1-3 | TRBV7-2 | once | 17 | TRBD1 | CASSPRPGQESGNTIYF | TGTGCCAGCAGCCCTCGTCCCGGACAGGAGTCCGGAAACACCATATATTTT
TRBJ2-3 | TRBV6-4 | - | 15 | TRBD2 | CASSDERGGGDTQYF | TGTGCCAGCAGTGACGAGCGGGGGGGCGGAGATACGCAGTATTTT